The clone carrying this T cell receptor (beta chain) was counted once. The V segment lost 8 bases and the J segment 2 bases; nucleotides outside the gene matches: 11. There are 15 residues in the CDR3. Germline V gene sequence: CDR1 SQVTM, CDR2 ANQGSEA. These data belong to a study of cytomegalovirus exposure and HLA in healthy donors. Vbeta (60) and Jbeta (13) primers were used in the PCR. Sequenced by immunoSEQ multiplex PCR; TCRdb stores in-frame clones only, minus some. The table records about 160,000 clones, 80% of them present only once. Sequenced material: PBMCs. The source is a man aged 25 to 40 in good health and CMV-seronegative. V gene TRBV29-1 combines with J gene TRBJ2-5, with 10 bases fitting TRBD2. Here the CDR3 DNA reads TGCAGCTCGAGTAGGGGACTAGCGCTACAAGAGACCCAGTACTTC. Amino acid sequence: CSSSRGLALQETQYF.